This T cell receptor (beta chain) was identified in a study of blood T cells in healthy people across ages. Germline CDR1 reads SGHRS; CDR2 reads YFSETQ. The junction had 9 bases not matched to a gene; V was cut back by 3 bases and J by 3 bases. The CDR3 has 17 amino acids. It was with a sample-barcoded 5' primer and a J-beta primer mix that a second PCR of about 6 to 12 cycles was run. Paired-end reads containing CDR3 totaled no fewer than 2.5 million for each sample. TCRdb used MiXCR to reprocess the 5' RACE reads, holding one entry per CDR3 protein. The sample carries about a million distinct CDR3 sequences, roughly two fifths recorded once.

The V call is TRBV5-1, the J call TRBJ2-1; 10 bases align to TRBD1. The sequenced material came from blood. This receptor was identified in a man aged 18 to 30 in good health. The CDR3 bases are TGCGCCAGCAGCTCCGCCCTGGGACAGGGGAACTACAATGAGCAGTTCTTC. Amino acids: CASSSALGQGNYNEQFF.